In this sample, the clone carrying this T cell receptor beta chain turned up many times. Sequencing was done on patients that had shown CD8+CD57+ cell expansion by flow cytometry. Every one of the patients had aplastic anemia (severe, acquired). At blood sampling, none of the patients had yet received therapy. The sample originates from a study of CD8+CD57+ T cells in acquired aplastic anemia. Whole-study context: CD4+ and CD8+ cells, once sorted, gave DNA averaging 3.2 ug.

TCR beta VDJ and CDR3 profiling used genomic DNA as template. MiXCR, run by TCRdb on the reads, gives a single entry per CDR3 protein. The sample gives some 140,000 distinct CDR3 sequences, 52% of which show up once; about an eighth is in the top ten. The CDR3 runs 13 residues. The germline V and J ends were trimmed by 4 bases and 5 bases, with 13 bases remaining between them. CDR1 SGHDT and CDR2 YYEEEE come from the germline V gene. Source material: sorted CD4+, CD8+, or CD8+CD57+ T cells (not recorded which) from PBMCs. The chain has TRBV5-6 and TRBJ2-7, with D perhaps TRBD2 (6 bases). The receptor was isolated from a human donor with aplastic anemia. CDR3 amino acids: CASSPGTFHEQYF. CDR3 nucleotides: TGTGCCAGCAGCCCTGGGACTTTCCACGAGCAGTACTTC.